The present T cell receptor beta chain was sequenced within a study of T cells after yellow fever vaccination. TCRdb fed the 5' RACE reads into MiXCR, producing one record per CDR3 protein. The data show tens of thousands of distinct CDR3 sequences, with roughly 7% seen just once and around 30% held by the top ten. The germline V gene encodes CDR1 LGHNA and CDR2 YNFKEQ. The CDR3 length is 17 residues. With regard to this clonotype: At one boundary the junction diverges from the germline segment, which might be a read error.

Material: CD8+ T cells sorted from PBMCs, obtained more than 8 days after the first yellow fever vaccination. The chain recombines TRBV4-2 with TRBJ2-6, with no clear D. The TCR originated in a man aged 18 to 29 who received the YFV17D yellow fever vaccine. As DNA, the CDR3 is TGTGCCATCAGCCCAAGTGTAGGAAACCCTGGGGCCAACGTCCTGACTTTC. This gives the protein CAISPSVGNPGANVLTF.